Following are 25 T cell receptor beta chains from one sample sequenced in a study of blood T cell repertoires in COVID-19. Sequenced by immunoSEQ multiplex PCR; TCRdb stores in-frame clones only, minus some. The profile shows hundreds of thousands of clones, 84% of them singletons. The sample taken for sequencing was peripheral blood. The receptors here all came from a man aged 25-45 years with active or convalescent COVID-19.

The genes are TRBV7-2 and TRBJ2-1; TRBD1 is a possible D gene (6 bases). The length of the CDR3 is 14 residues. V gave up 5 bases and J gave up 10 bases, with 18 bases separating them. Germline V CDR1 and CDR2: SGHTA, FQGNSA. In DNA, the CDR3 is TGTGCCAGCAGCCCTGGGGTTGGGGGCAGCGAGCAGTTCTTC. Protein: CASSPGVGGSEQFF.

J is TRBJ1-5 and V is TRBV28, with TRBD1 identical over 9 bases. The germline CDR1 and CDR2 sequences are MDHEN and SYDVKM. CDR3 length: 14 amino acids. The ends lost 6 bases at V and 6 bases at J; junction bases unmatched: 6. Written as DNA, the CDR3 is TGTGCCAGCAGCTACAGGGGGCAGGGTCAGCCCCAGCATTTT. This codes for CASSYRGQGQPQHF.

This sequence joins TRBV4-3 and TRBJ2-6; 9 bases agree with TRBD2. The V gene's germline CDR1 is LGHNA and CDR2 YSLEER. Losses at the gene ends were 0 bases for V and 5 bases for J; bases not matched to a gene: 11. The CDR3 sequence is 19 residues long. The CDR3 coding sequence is TGCGCCAGCAGCCAAGAGGGGACTAGCAGTTGGGCTAGGGCCAACGTCCTGACTTTC. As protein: CASSQEGTSSWARANVLTF.

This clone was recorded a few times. This chain's CDR3 is CASSWAGDSTDTQYF. The CDR3 nucleotides are TGTGCCAGCAGCTGGGCGGGAGACAGCACAGATACGCAGTATTTT. The chain has TRBV7-9 and TRBJ2-3; 7 bases fit TRBD2. V dropped 4 bases and J dropped 0; count of bases not matched to a gene: 4. The CDR3 sequence is 15 residues long. Germline-derived CDR1 and CDR2 are SEHNR and FQNEAQ (reference sequence).

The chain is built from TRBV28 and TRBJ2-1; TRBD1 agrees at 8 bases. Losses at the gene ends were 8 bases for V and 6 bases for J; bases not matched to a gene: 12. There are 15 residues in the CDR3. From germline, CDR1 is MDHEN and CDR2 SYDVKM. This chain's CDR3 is CASRTGTGKFNEQFF. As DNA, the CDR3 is TGTGCCAGCCGAACCGGGACAGGTAAATTCAATGAGCAGTTCTTC.

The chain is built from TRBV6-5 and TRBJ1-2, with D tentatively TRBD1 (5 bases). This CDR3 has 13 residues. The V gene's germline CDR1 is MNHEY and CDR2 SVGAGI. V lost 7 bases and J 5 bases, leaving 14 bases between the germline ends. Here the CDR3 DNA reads TGTGCCAGCACTCGGACGGGGGTATATGGCTACACCTTC. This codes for CASTRTGVYGYTF.

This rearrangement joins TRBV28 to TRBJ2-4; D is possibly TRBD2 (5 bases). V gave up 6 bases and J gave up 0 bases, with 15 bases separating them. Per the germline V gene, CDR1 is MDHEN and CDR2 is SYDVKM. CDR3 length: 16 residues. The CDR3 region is CASSPDISVAKNIQYF. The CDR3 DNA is TGTGCCAGCAGCCCAGACATTAGCGTAGCCAAAAACATTCAGTACTTC.

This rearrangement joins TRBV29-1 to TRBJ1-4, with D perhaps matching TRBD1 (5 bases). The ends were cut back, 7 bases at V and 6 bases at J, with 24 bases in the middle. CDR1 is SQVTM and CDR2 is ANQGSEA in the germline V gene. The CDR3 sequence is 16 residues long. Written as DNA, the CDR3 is TGCAGCGCCACCTCCGACAGCCCCAAATCCCATGAAAAACTGTTTTTT. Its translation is CSATSDSPKSHEKLFF.

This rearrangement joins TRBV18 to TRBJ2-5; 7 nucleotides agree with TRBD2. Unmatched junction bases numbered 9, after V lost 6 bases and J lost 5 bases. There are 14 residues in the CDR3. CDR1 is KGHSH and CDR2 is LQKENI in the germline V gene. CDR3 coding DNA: TGTGCCAGCTCGATCGGCGGGGGAGGGGAGACCCAGTACTTC. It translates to CASSIGGGGETQYF.

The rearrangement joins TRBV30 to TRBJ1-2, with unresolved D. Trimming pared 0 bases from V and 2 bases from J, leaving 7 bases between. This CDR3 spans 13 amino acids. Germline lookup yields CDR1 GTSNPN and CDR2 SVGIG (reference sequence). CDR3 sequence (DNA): TGTGCCTGGAGTGTGTGGCCGAACTATGGCTACACCTTC. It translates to CAWSVWPNYGYTF.

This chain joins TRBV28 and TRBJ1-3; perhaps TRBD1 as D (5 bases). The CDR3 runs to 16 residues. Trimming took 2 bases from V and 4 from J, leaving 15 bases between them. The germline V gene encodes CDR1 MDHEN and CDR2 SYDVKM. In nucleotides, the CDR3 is TGTGCCAGCAGTTTACCCTGGGGGGTAGAAGGAAACACCATATATTTT. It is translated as CASSLPWGVEGNTIYF. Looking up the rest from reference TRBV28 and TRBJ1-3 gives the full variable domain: DVKVTQSSRYLVKRTGEKVFLECVQDMDHENMFWYRQDPGLGLRLIYFSYDVKMKEKGDIPEGYSVSREKKERFSLILESASTNQTSMYLCASSLPWGVEGNTIYFGEGSWLTVV.

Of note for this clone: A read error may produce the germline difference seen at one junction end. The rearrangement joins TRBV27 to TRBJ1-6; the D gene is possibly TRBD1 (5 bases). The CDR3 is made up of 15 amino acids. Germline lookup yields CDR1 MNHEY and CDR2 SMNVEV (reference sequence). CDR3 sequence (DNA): TGTGCCAGCAGTCCGGGGGTATCCTATAATGCACCCCTCCACTTT. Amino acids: CASSPGVSYNAPLHF.

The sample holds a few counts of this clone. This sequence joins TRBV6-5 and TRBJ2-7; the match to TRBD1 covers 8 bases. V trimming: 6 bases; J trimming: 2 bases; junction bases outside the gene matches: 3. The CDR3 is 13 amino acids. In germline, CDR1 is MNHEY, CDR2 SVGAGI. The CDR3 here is CASSQDRAYEQYF. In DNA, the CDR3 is TGTGCCAGCAGCCAGGACAGGGCCTACGAGCAGTACTTC.

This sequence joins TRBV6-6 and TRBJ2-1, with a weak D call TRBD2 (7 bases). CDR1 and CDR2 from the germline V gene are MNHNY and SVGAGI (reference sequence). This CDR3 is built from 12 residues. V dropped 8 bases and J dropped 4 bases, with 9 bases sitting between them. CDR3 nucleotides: TGTGCCAGCGGGGGGGCTTACAATGAGCAGTTCTTC. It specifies CASGGAYNEQFF.

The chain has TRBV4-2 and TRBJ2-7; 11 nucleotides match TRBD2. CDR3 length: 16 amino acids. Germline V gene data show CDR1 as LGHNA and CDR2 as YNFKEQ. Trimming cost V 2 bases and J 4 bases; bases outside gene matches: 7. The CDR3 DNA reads TGTGCCAGCAGCCAACTACTAGCGGGAGAAGGTTACGAGCAGTACTTC. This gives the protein CASSQLLAGEGYEQYF.

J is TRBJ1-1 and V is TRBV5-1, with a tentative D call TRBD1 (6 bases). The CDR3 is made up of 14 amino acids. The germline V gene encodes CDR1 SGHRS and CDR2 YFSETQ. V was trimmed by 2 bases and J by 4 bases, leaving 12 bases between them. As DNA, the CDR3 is TGCGCCAGCAGCTTCGACAGGACCTTCACTGAAGCTTTCTTT. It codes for CASSFDRTFTEAFF.

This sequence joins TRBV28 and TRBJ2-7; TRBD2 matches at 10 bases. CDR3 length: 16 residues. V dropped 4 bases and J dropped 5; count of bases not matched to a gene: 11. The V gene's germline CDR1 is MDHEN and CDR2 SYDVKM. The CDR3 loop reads CASSWDQREGFHEQYF. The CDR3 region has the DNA TGTGCCAGCAGTTGGGACCAGCGGGAGGGCTTCCACGAGCAGTACTTC.

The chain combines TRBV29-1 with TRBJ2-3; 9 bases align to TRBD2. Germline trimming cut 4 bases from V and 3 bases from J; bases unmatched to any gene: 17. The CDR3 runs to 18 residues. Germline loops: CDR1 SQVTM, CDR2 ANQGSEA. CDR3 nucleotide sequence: TGCAGCGTTGGTCTAGCGGGACTTCGTGTCGGGATTACAGATACGCAGTATTTT. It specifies CSVGLAGLRVGITDTQYF.

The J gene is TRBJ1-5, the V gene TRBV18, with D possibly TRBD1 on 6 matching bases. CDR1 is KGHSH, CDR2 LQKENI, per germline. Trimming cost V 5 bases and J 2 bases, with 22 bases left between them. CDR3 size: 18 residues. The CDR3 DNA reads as TGTGCCAGCTCATCGGAACCCGGGACACAGTATGGCAATCAGCCCCAGCATTTT. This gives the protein CASSSEPGTQYGNQPQHF. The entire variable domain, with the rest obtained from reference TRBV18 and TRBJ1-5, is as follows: NAGVMQNPRHLVRRRGQEARLRCSPMKGHSHVYWYRQLPEEGLKFMVYLQKENIIDESGMPKERFSAEFPKEGPSILRIQQVVRGDSAAYFCASSSEPGTQYGNQPQHFGDGTRLSIL.

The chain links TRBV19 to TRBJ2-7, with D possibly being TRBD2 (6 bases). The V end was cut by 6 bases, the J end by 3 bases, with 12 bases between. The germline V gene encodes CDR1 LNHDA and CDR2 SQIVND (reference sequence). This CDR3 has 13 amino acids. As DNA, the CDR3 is TGTGCCAGTAGGGGCGGGGAGTTCTACGAGCAGTACTTC. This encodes CASRGGEFYEQYF.

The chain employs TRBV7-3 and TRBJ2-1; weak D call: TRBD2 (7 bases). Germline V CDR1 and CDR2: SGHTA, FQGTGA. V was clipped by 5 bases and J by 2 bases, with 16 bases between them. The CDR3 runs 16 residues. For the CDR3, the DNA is TGTGCCAGCAGCATCGAGGGGGGAGGGACCTACAATGAGCAGTTCTTC. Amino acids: CASSIEGGGTYNEQFF.

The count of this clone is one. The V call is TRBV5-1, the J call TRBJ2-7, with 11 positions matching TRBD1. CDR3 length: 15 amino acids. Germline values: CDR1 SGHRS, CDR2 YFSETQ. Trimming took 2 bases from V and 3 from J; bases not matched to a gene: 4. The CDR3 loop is CASSFTGTGGYEQYF. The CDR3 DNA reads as TGCGCCAGCAGCTTCACCGGGACAGGGGGCTACGAGCAGTACTTC.

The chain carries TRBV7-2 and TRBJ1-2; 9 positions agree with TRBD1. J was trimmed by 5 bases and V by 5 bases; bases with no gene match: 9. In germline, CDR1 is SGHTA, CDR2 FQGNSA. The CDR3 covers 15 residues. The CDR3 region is CASSHPGQGDYGYTF. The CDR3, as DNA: TGTGCCAGCAGCCACCCGGGACAGGGCGATTATGGCTACACCTTC.

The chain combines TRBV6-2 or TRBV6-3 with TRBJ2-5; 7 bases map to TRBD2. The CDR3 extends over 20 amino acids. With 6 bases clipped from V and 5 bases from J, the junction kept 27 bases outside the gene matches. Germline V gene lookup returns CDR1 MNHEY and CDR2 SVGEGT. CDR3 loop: CASSLGLVLLVGGGEETQYF. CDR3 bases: TGTGCCAGCAGCCTCGGACTAGTTCTGTTGGTCGGCGGGGGAGAGGAGACCCAGTACTTC.

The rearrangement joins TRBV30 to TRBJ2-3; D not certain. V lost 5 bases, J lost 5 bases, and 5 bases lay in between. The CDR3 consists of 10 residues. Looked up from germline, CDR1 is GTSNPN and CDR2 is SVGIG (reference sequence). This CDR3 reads CAWGGDTQYF. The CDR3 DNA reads TGTGCCTGGGGCGGAGATACGCAGTATTTT.